The sample holds a few counts of the clone carrying this T cell receptor (beta chain). The antigen is unknown. The CDR3 loop spans 16 amino acids. Trimming left V 1 base short and J 7 bases short, with 16 bases between. In germline, CDR1 is SGHDN, CDR2 FVKESK. The entry originates in a study of response to subunit inactivated influenza vaccine. Study-wide points: That few new T cells are recruited by each seasonal influenza vaccination was the authors' suggestion.

Via MiXCR, TCRdb re-called the RT-PCR reads, giving one row per CDR3 protein. The data show around 320,000 distinct CDR3 sequences, with about 20% seen just once and about 9.4% held by the top ten. The genes are TRBV14 and TRBJ2-2; D gene ambiguous. The receptor's source is a man aged 50-75 years who received an inactivated influenza vaccine. This material consisted of PBMCs from blood, taken less than 22 months after vaccination. This chain's CDR3 is CASSQGATRAYGELFF. In DNA form, the CDR3 reads TGTGCCAGCAGCCAAGGTGCGACGCGCGCATACGGGGAGCTGTTTTTT.